Detailed here is one T cell receptor (beta chain). Its antigen remains unidentified. The sample originates from a study of T cells after yellow fever vaccination. TCRdb reprocessed the 5' RACE reads with MiXCR, giving one entry per CDR3 protein. This table has about 73,000 distinct CDR3 sequences, just under 8% appearing once. The germline CDR1 and CDR2 sequences are SGHVS and FQNEAQ. Trimming took off 5 bases at V and 5 bases at J, with 11 bases between the two ends. The CDR3 loop spans 13 amino acids. Overall study findings and caveats: Abundant bulk-derived clonotypes could contaminate FACS-sorted repertoires. It was a small share of clonotypes that appeared in both CD4 and CD8 compartments. Clones that expanded after primary vaccination mostly reappeared after the booster (around 96% CD4, approximately 85% CD8).

The TCR originated in a man aged 30 to 45 who received the YFV17D yellow fever vaccine. The sequencing used CD8+ T cells sorted from PBMCs, collected on the day of the yellow fever booster vaccination. J is TRBJ2-3 and V is TRBV7-8; D is unresolved. As DNA, the CDR3 is TGTGCCAGCAGCCCCCGGGCCCGAGATACGCAGTATTTT. It yields the protein CASSPRARDTQYF.